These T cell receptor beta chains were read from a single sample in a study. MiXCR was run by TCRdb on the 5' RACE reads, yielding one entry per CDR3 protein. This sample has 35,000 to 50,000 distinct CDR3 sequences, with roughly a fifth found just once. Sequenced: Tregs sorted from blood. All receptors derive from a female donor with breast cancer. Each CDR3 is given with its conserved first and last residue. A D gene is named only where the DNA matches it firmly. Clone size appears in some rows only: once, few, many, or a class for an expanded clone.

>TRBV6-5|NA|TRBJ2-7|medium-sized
CASSDASYEQYF
TGTGCCAGCAGTGACGCAAGCTACGAGCAGTACTTC
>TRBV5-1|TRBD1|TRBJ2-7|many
CASSLAGQGTYEQYF
TGCGCCAGCAGCTTGGCCGGACAGGGAACCTACGAGCAGTACTTC
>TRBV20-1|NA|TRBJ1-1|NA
CSARDSLGGSTEAFF
TGCAGTGCTAGAGATTCGTTGGGAGGGAGCACTGAAGCTTTCTTT
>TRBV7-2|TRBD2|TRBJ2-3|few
CASSWEGGSTDTQYF
TGTGCCAGCAGCTGGGAGGGAGGGAGCACAGATACGCAGTATTTT
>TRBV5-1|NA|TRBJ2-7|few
CASSLAGSYEQYF
TGCGCCAGCAGCTTGGCAGGGTCCTACGAGCAGTACTTC
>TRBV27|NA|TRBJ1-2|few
CASSTSSGLYGYTF
TGTGCCAGCAGTACCTCCTCGGGGTTGTATGGCTACACCTTC
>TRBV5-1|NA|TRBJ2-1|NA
CASSLFAGKYNEQFF
TGCGCCAGCAGCTTGTTTGCAGGAAAATACAATGAGCAGTTCTTC
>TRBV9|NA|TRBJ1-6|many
CASSVRDGNSPLHF
TGTGCCAGCAGCGTCCGGGACGGGAATTCACCCCTCCACTTT
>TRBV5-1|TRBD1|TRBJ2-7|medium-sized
CASSPQDGTAEYEQYF
TGCGCCAGCAGCCCTCAGGACGGGACAGCAGAATACGAGCAGTACTTC
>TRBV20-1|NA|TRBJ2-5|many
CSGRETMETQYF
TGCAGTGGACGGGAAACGATGGAGACCCAGTACTTC
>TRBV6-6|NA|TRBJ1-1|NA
CTSSRDTKNTEAFF
TGTACCAGCAGTCGGGACACAAAGAACACTGAAGCTTTCTTT
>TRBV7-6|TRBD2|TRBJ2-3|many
CASSPNGLAGVNTQYF
TGTGCCAGCAGTCCCAACGGACTAGCGGGGGTTAATACGCAGTATTTT
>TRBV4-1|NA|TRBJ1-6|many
CASGNNSPLHF
TGCGCCAGCGGAAATAATTCACCCCTCCACTTT
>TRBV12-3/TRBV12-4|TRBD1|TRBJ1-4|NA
CTSSADRVVGKLFF
TGTACCAGCAGCGCAGACAGGGTGGTGGGGAAACTGTTTTTT
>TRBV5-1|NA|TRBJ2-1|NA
CASSLAAEQFF
TGCGCCAGCAGCTTGGCGGCTGAGCAGTTCTTC
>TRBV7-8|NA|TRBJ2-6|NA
CTSSLNTGANVLTF
TGTACCAGCAGCTTGAATACTGGGGCCAACGTCCTGACTTTT
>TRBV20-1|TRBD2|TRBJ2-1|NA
CSASGRERYNEQFF
TGCAGTGCTAGTGGGCGGGAGCGGTACAATGAGCAGTTCTTC
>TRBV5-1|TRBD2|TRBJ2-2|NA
CASSLRSPSGTTGELFF
TGCGCCAGCAGCTTGAGGTCTCCTAGCGGGACTACCGGGGAGCTGTTTTTT
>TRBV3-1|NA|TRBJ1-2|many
CASSRTGFDYGYTF
TGTGCCAGCAGCCGAACAGGGTTCGACTATGGCTACACCTTC
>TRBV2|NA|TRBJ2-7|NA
CASIREIGDEQYF
TGTGCCAGCATCCGGGAAATCGGGGACGAGCAGTACTTC
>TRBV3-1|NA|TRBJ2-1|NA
CASSQLVLSSYNEQFF
TGTGCCAGCAGCCAATTAGTGCTTAGCTCCTACAATGAGCAGTTCTTC
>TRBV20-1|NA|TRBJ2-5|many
CSAVGHQETQYF
TGCAGTGCTGTAGGGCACCAAGAGACCCAGTACTTC
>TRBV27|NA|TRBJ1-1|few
CASSLSVPRNTEAFF
TGTGCCAGCAGTTTATCGGTACCGCGGAACACTGAAGCTTTCTTT
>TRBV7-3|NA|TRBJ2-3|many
CASSLGGGVTDTQYF
TGTGCCAGCAGCTTAGGAGGGGGCGTCACAGATACGCAGTATTTT
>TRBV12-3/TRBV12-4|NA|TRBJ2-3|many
CASSVREGRGTDTQYF
TGTGCCAGCAGTGTCCGTGAGGGCCGGGGCACAGATACGCAGTATTTT
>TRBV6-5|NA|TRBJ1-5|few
CASSYSLNQPQHF
TGTGCCAGCAGTTACTCCCTAAATCAGCCCCAGCATTTT
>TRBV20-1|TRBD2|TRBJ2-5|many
CSARDPLAGVGQETQYF
TGCAGTGCTAGAGATCCCCTAGCGGGAGTCGGGCAAGAGACCCAGTACTTC
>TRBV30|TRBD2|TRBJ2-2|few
CAWSVRAGVGTGELFF
TGTGCCTGGAGCGTAAGAGCGGGAGTCGGGACCGGGGAGCTGTTTTTT
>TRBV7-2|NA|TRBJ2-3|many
CASSSYLSTDTQYF
TGTGCCAGCAGCTCCTACTTGTCCACAGATACGCAGTATTTT
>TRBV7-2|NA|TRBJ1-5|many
CASSVQNNQPQHF
TGTGCCAGCAGCGTACAGAACAATCAGCCCCAGCATTTT
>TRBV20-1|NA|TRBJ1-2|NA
CSASYGPDYGYTF
TGCAGTGCTAGTTACGGGCCGGACTATGGCTACACCTTC
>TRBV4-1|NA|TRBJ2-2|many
CASSPEGTRNTGELFF
TGCGCCAGCAGCCCCGAGGGGACACGGAACACCGGGGAGCTGTTTTTT
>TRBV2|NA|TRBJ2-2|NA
CVSSDEFRSGGELFF
TGTGTCAGCAGTGACGAGTTTAGGAGTGGCGGGGAGCTGTTTTTT
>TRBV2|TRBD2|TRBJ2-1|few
CASKGLAGDNEQFF
TGTGCCAGCAAAGGACTAGCGGGGGACAATGAGCAGTTCTTC
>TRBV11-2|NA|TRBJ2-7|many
CASSLQSNEQYF
TGTGCCAGCAGCTTACAAAGCAACGAGCAGTACTTC
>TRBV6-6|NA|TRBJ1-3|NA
CASSHGGENTIYF
TGTGCCAGCAGTCACGGCGGGGAAAACACCATATATTTT
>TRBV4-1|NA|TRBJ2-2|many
CASSHQSGGAGELFF
TGCGCCAGCAGCCACCAATCAGGGGGGGCCGGGGAGCTGTTTTTT
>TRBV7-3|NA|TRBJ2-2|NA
CASSSLTGARSGLNTGELFF
TGTGCCAGCAGCTCCCTAACGGGGGCGCGTAGCGGCCTGAACACCGGGGAGCTGTTTTTT
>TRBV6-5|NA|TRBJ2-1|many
CATRKRASYNEQFF
TGTGCCACTAGAAAGCGGGCCTCCTACAATGAGCAGTTCTTC
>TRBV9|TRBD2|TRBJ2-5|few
CASSVGLLTGTRAETQYF
TGTGCCAGCAGCGTCGGGCTGCTCACCGGGACTAGGGCTGAGACCCAGTACTTC
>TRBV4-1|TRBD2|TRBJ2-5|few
CASSQVTSAQETQYF
TGCGCCAGCAGCCAAGTCACTAGCGCACAAGAGACCCAGTACTTC
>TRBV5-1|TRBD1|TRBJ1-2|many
CASSLGPAGTGNYGYTF
TGCGCCAGCAGCTTGGGGCCGGCCGGGACAGGGAACTATGGCTACACCTTC
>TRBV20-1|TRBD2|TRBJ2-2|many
CSAKTSGLNTGELFF
TGCAGTGCTAAGACTAGCGGGCTCAACACCGGGGAGCTGTTTTTT
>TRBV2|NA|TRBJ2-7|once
CASSDPPGRGSAYEQYF
TGTGCCAGCAGCGACCCGCCGGGTCGAGGCAGTGCCTACGAGCAGTACTTC
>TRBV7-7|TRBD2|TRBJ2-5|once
CASSTAGLAGPWGDQETQHF
TGTGCCAGCAGCACCGCGGGACTAGCGGGGCCGTGGGGCGACCAAGAGACCCAGCACTTC
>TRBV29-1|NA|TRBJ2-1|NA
CSVQGRNREQFF
TGCAGCGTTCAGGGCCGAAATCGTGAGCAGTTCTTC
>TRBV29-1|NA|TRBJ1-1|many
CSVVVSGNTEAFF
TGCAGCGTTGTGGTCTCGGGAAACACTGAAGCTTTCTTT
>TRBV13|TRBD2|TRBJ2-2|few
CASSSDIQSGSETGELFF
TGTGCCAGCAGCTCCGATATTCAAAGCGGGAGCGAGACCGGGGAGCTGTTTTTT
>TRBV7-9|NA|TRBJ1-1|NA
CASSLGGGRSTEAFF
TGTGCCAGCAGCTTAGGCGGGGGAAGGAGCACTGAAGCTTTCTTT
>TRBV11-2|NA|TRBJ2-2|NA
CASSLIGGFANTGELFF
TGTGCCAGCAGCTTAATAGGTGGCTTCGCGAACACCGGGGAGCTGTTTTTT
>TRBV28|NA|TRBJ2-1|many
CASSFSPANEQFF
TGTGCCAGCAGTTTTTCGCCGGCTAATGAGCAGTTCTTC
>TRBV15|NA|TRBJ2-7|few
CATRNRDGTYEQYF
TGTGCCACCAGGAACCGGGACGGGACCTACGAGCAGTACTTC
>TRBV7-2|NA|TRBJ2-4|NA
CASSLFGGGYIQYF
TGTGCCAGCAGCTTATTCGGGGGTGGATACATTCAGTACTTC